This T cell receptor beta chain was observed in a study of blood T cell repertoires in COVID-19. Study as a whole: From T cells, B-cell-depleted T cells, or PBMCs came the material, which was cDNA or gDNA.

TCRdb keeps only in-frame clones here, not all; method: immunoSEQ multiplex PCR. The data contain about 360,000 clones, approximately 87% of them singletons. Sequencing was done on a sample of PBMCs or T cells enriched from blood (not recorded which). The source of this sequence is a man under 40 who had recovered from COVID-19.

The CDR3 nucleotides are TGTGCCTGGAGTAATCCGACAGGGGGTTATAATTCACCCCTCCACTTT. The encoded protein is CAWSNPTGGYNSPLHF. The chain joins TRBV30 to TRBJ1-6, with 9 positions matching TRBD1. Germline CDR1 is GTSNPN and CDR2 is SVGIG (reference sequence). The J segment lost 4 bases and the V segment lost 2 bases, leaving 6 bases of the junction unmatched. There are 16 residues in the CDR3.